The rows below give T cell receptor beta chains drawn from one sample of a study of metastatic and nonmetastatic thyroid tumors. Using MiXCR, TCRdb re-called clones from the PCR reads. The repertoire holds 35,000 to 45,000 clones, around 20% seen once, with around a sixth in the top ten. The source material was blood. These receptors were taken from a female donor with papillary thyroid cancer or a benign thyroid nodule (not recorded which). Some clones in this sample may be carry-over from other donors' samples. CDR3s leave out the opening cysteine and the closing phenylalanine or tryptophan. A D gene is named only where the DNA matches it firmly.

CDR3	V	J	D
SARDMVGGDTQY	TRBV20-1	TRBJ2-3	.
ASSLVGQGIFYGYT	TRBV5-6	TRBJ1-2	TRBD1
ASKPGQISYEQY	TRBV11-3	TRBJ2-7	.
ASSPFAGAHYEQY	TRBV6-1	TRBJ2-7	TRBD2
ASSDKSLAAGVITDTQY	TRBV19	TRBJ2-3	TRBD2
ASSFGVMNTEAF	TRBV12-3/TRBV12-4	TRBJ1-1	.
SVERLAGEDTGELF	TRBV29-1	TRBJ2-2	TRBD2
ASSGKENTEAF	TRBV2	TRBJ1-1	.
ASNPGGGLVGRTDTQY	TRBV2	TRBJ2-3	.
ASSDPWGIDYEQY	TRBV6-1	TRBJ2-7	.
ASSIGQGRTEAF	TRBV6-1	TRBJ1-1	TRBD1
ASSFPTSVQEAQY	TRBV7-9	TRBJ2-5	TRBD2
ASSYGAGGEYGCT	TRBV6-5	TRBJ1-2	.
ASSQPGGGNQPQH	TRBV4-1	TRBJ1-5	.
ASSLEAAGGTQY	TRBV7-9	TRBJ2-5	.
ASSLEGKGGHEQY	TRBV5-1	TRBJ2-7	TRBD1
ASSLNSGSMAEQY	TRBV7-3	TRBJ2-7	TRBD2
ASSFKGAGSLTYNEQF	TRBV27	TRBJ2-1	.
ASSGTGGAETQY	TRBV2	TRBJ2-5	TRBD1
ASNPAGGLVGSTDTRY	TRBV2	TRBJ2-3	TRBD2
ASSYDGTVGNTIY	TRBV11-2	TRBJ1-3	.
ASSPLSYSNQPQH	TRBV2	TRBJ1-5	.
ASIPTRYQPQH	TRBV6-1	TRBJ1-5	.
ASSPPPGAYGYT	TRBV18	TRBJ1-2	.
ASGGAENQPQH	TRBV10-2	TRBJ1-5	.
ASSTQGAEATEAF	TRBV19	TRBJ1-1	.
ASSELAGGSYEQY	TRBV6-1	TRBJ2-7	TRBD2
ASSIVRGPNQPQH	TRBV19	TRBJ1-5	.
ATRPDWDEIQETQY	TRBV6-2/TRBV6-3	TRBJ2-5	.
ASSYSFAGVGTEAF	TRBV6-5	TRBJ1-1	.
ASCGGGSATDTQY	TRBV19	TRBJ2-3	TRBD2
ASSFTPTGSYGYT	TRBV27	TRBJ1-2	TRBD1
ASSISQGRRYPSNDNEQF	TRBV19	TRBJ2-1	TRBD1
ASSLIRTEAF	TRBV11-2	TRBJ1-1	.
SARGLVMQGVNEQF	TRBV20-1	TRBJ2-1	TRBD1
SITGGGGETQY	TRBV29-1	TRBJ2-5	TRBD1
AISRTGDVNTEAF	TRBV10-3	TRBJ1-1	TRBD1
ASSQQSRGQAF	TRBV3-1	TRBJ1-1	TRBD1
ASSGGGLAHTWELF	TRBV2	TRBJ2-2	TRBD2
ASSQDQGGGGDQPQH	TRBV4-1	TRBJ1-5	.
ASSLGLAGFYEQY	TRBV11-2	TRBJ2-7	TRBD2
ASSSGTGDTEAF	TRBV7-8	TRBJ1-1	TRBD1
ASSLEPGRDGNTIY	TRBV5-4	TRBJ1-3	.
ASSLDGQGGTEAF	TRBV5-1	TRBJ1-1	.
ASVQGGWTDTQY	TRBV6-2/TRBV6-3	TRBJ2-3	.
ASCLGLAVDSQF	TRBV5-1	TRBJ2-1	TRBD2
AISPGQNRDETQY	TRBV10-3	TRBJ2-5	TRBD1
ASTLDLGSTDTQY	TRBV5-8	TRBJ2-3	.
ASSFQENTEAF	TRBV11-1	TRBJ1-1	.
ASSPRSLAGTDTQY	TRBV9	TRBJ2-3	TRBD2
ASRRRDFPGAF	TRBV11-3	TRBJ1-1	.
ASSLEGGRDTKY	TRBV7-9	TRBJ2-3	TRBD2